These T cell receptor beta chains were read from a single sample in a study of CD8+ T cells in alopecia areata. The assay was immunoSEQ multiplex PCR, and TCRdb's table has in-frame clones only and misses some. The sample lists 110,000 or so clones, more than 30% occurring once. The sequenced sample was CD4+ T cells sorted from blood. The origin of the receptors is a human donor with alopecia areata. Each CDR3 is given with its conserved first and last residue. D genes are given only for firm matches. Size values are once, few and many counts, or a class for expanded clones, and some rows have none.

>TRBV7-2|.|TRBJ1-1|.
CASSGNTEAFF
TGTGCCAGCAGCGGGAACACTGAAGCTTTCTTT
>TRBV15|.|TRBJ2-1|few
CATSRDRFTYNEQFF
TGTGCCACCAGCAGAGATCGGTTTACTTACAATGAGCAGTTCTTC
>TRBV29-1|.|TRBJ2-2|few
CSVGNRGGRRGVGELFF
TGCAGCGTTGGTAACAGAGGGGGACGGAGAGGGGTCGGGGAGCTGTTTTTT
>TRBV28|TRBD2|TRBJ2-6|few
CASSFAGDAGANVLTF
TGTGCCAGCAGTTTCGCGGGGGACGCAGGGGCCAACGTCCTGACTTTC
>TRBV30|.|TRBJ1-2|.
CAWSAGASYGYTF
TGTGCCTGGAGTGCCGGGGCTTCTTATGGCTACACCTTC
>TRBV27|.|TRBJ2-7|.
CASSSLLDRYEQYF
TGTGCCAGCAGTTCCCTCCTTGACAGATACGAGCAGTACTTC
>TRBV29-1|.|TRBJ1-5|.
CSAVSAPNQPQHF
TGCAGCGCCGTCTCGGCGCCTAATCAGCCCCAGCATTTT
>TRBV7-3|TRBD1|TRBJ1-1|.
CASSPGTGGNTEAFF
TGTGCCAGCAGCCCCGGGACAGGGGGAAACACTGAAGCTTTCTTT
>TRBV29-1|TRBD1|TRBJ1-6|.
CSARGQENSPLHF
TGCAGCGCGAGGGGACAGGAAAATTCACCCCTCCACTTT
>TRBV29-1|.|TRBJ2-3|.
CSVEKASTDTQYF
TGCAGCGTTGAAAAAGCTAGCACAGATACGCAGTATTTT
>TRBV29-1|.|TRBJ1-2|few
CSDGQYGYTF
TGCAGCGATGGACAGTATGGCTACACCTTC
>TRBV9|.|TRBJ2-3|few
CASSPHTDTQYF
TGTGCCAGCAGCCCGCATACAGATACGCAGTATTTT
>TRBV7-9|.|TRBJ1-1|.
CASSLSGRENTEAFF
TGTGCCAGCAGCTTAAGCGGCAGAGAGAACACTGAAGCTTTCTTT
>TRBV5-1|.|TRBJ2-2|.
CASRKGFDASNTGELFF
TGCGCCAGCAGAAAGGGTTTCGACGCATCGAACACCGGGGAGCTGTTTTTT
>TRBV29-1|.|TRBJ1-4|.
CSASRGRNEKLFF
TGCAGCGCCAGTCGGGGCCGAAATGAAAAACTGTTTTTT
>TRBV7-2|TRBD2|TRBJ2-7|.
CASSLGGWYEQYF
TGTGCCAGCAGCTTGGGGGGGTGGTACGAGCAGTACTTC
>TRBV29-1|.|TRBJ2-7|few
CSVMGRKIYEQYF
TGCAGCGTTATGGGACGGAAGATCTACGAGCAGTACTTC
>TRBV7-2|.|TRBJ2-7|few
CASSASGASSYEQYF
TGTGCCAGCAGCGCAAGCGGTGCAAGCTCCTACGAGCAGTACTTC
>TRBV5-6|.|TRBJ1-6|.
CASSSLLNRISGPLHF
TGTGCCAGCAGCTCGTTACTAAACAGGATCTCGGGCCCCCTCCACTTT
>TRBV29-1|TRBD1|TRBJ1-1|.
CSVEVTQGAEAFF
TGCAGCGTTGAAGTGACACAGGGGGCTGAAGCTTTCTTT
>TRBV29-1|.|TRBJ2-2|few
CSVESRGTTGELFF
TGCAGCGTTGAAAGCAGGGGCACCACCGGGGAGCTGTTTTTT
>TRBV30|TRBD2|TRBJ2-5|.
CAWGLSGSRETQYF
TGTGCCTGGGGACTGAGCGGGAGTAGAGAGACCCAGTACTTC
>TRBV30|TRBD2|TRBJ2-7|.
CAWGSSGRYQQYF
TGTGCCTGGGGGAGTAGCGGGCGATATCAGCAGTACTTC
>TRBV28|.|TRBJ2-7|.
CASSHYGQLSYEQYF
TGTGCCAGCAGTCACTACGGACAGCTCTCCTACGAGCAGTACTTC
>TRBV5-1|TRBD1|TRBJ1-6|.
CASSRTGDSPLHF
TGCGCCAGCAGCAGGACAGGGGATTCACCCCTCCACTTT
>TRBV6-6|.|TRBJ2-7|.
CASGTQRTYEQYF
TGTGCCAGCGGGACCCAGCGGACCTACGAGCAGTACTTC
>TRBV5-1|.|TRBJ2-1|.
CASSGHNEQFF
TGCGCCAGCAGCGGCCACAATGAGCAGTTCTTC
>TRBV7-8|.|TRBJ2-5|.
CASSPKETQYF
TGTGCCAGCAGCCCCAAGGAGACCCAGTACTTC
>TRBV29-1|.|TRBJ2-3|.
CSVVRDSTDTQYF
TGCAGCGTTGTCCGGGACTCCACAGATACGCAGTATTTT
>TRBV30|.|TRBJ2-3|few
CAWSVRRADTQYF
TGTGCCTGGAGTGTACGGAGAGCAGATACGCAGTATTTT
>TRBV7-9|.|TRBJ1-1|few
CASSLGGGNTEAFF
TGTGCCAGCAGCTTAGGGGGAGGGAACACTGAAGCTTTCTTT
>TRBV5-1|.|TRBJ2-2|.
CASRLADTGELFF
TGCGCCAGCAGACTCGCAGACACCGGGGAGCTGTTTTTT
>TRBV29-1|.|TRBJ1-2|.
CSVERGYGYTF
TGCAGCGTTGAACGGGGGTATGGCTACACCTTC
>TRBV29-1|.|TRBJ1-1|few
CSVAHRESTEAFF
TGCAGCGTTGCCCACCGAGAATCCACTGAAGCTTTCTTT
>TRBV27|.|TRBJ2-7|.
CASSARASGPYEQYF
TGTGCCAGCAGTGCCCGGGCTAGTGGGCCCTACGAGCAGTACTTC
>TRBV28|TRBD1|TRBJ2-7|.
CASMGQDRYEQYF
TGTGCCAGCATGGGACAGGACCGCTACGAGCAGTACTTC
>TRBV4-3|.|TRBJ2-3|few
CASSHRGQGRADTQYF
TGCGCCAGCAGCCACCGAGGGCAGGGAAGGGCAGATACGCAGTATTTT
>TRBV14|.|TRBJ1-1|.
CASSQVGGHTEAFF
TGTGCCAGCAGCCAAGTTGGGGGACACACTGAAGCTTTCTTT
>TRBV29-1|.|TRBJ2-5|few
CSVESGGETQYF
TGCAGCGTTGAATCTGGGGGAGAGACCCAGTACTTC
>TRBV4-3|TRBD2|TRBJ2-5|.
CASSQGSGGQTQYF
TGCGCCAGCAGCCAAGGCTCGGGGGGACAGACCCAGTACTTC
>TRBV23-1|.|TRBJ2-7|few
CASSQSGRTVTDPRGEQYF
TGCGCCAGCAGTCAATCTGGGCGCACAGTTACCGACCCTCGAGGCGAGCAGTACTTC
>TRBV19|.|TRBJ1-5|.
CASSIDLAKTRHF
TGTGCCAGTAGTATAGATCTAGCAAAGACCCGGCATTTT
>TRBV29-1|.|TRBJ1-3|few
CSVGVGSSGNTIYF
TGCAGCGTTGGGGTTGGGAGCTCTGGAAACACCATATATTTT
>TRBV11-2|.|TRBJ2-7|.
CASSLVLGATQYF
TGTGCCAGCAGCTTAGTGCTGGGCGCGACGCAGTACTTC
>TRBV28|.|TRBJ2-7|few
CASSVDRYEQYF
TGTGCCAGCAGTGTGGACCGGTACGAGCAGTACTTC
>TRBV28|.|TRBJ2-3|few
CASSFPPDTQYF
TGTGCCAGCAGTTTTCCCCCAGATACGCAGTATTTT
>TRBV28|.|TRBJ2-1|.
CASSLGGAGRNEQFF
TGTGCCAGCAGTTTGGGGGGGGCAGGGCGGAATGAGCAGTTCTTC
>TRBV29-1|TRBD2|TRBJ2-2|few
CSVRGTSGVNTGELFF
TGCAGCGTTCGTGGGACTAGCGGGGTGAACACCGGGGAGCTGTTTTTT
>TRBV6-5|.|TRBJ2-7|.
CASSYGSVPYEQYF
TGTGCCAGCAGTTACGGCTCGGTCCCCTACGAGCAGTACTTC
>TRBV7-2|.|TRBJ2-5|.
CASSLEANPGTQYF
TGTGCCAGCAGCTTAGAGGCCAACCCGGGGACCCAGTACTTC
>TRBV7-8|TRBD1|TRBJ2-7|.
CASSLRTGQTYEQYF
TGTGCCAGCAGCCTACGGACAGGGCAAACCTACGAGCAGTACTTC
>TRBV28|TRBD2|TRBJ2-3|.
CASSPTGLAGTDTQYF
TGTGCCAGCAGTCCTACGGGACTAGCGGGCACAGATACGCAGTATTTT
>TRBV29-1|.|TRBJ2-5|few
CSVMGPQETQYF
TGCAGCGTCATGGGGCCCCAAGAGACCCAGTACTTC
>TRBV2|TRBD2|TRBJ2-7|few
CASSETSGTYEQYF
TGTGCCAGCAGTGAGACTAGCGGAACCTACGAGCAGTACTTC
>TRBV29-1|TRBD1|TRBJ1-2|few
CSGFRGYYGYTF
TGCAGCGGATTCAGGGGGTACTATGGCTACACCTTC